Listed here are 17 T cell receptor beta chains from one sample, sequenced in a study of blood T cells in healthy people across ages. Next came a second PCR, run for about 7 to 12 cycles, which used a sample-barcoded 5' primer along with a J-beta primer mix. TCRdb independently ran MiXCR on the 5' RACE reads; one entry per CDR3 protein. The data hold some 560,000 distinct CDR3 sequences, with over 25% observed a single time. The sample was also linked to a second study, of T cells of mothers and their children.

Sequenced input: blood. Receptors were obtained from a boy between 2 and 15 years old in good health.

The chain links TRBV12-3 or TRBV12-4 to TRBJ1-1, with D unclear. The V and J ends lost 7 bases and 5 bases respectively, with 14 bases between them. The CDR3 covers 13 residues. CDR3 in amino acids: CASTPFPGTEAFF. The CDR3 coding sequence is TGTGCCAGCACCCCCTTCCCCGGGACTGAAGCTTTCTTT.

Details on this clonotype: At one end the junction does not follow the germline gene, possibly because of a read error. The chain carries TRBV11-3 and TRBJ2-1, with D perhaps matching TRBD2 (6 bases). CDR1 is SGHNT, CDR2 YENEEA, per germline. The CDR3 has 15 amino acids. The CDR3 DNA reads TGTGCCAGCAGCTTAGGCGGCGGGAACTACAATGAGCGGTTCTTC. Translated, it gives CASSLGGGNYNERFF.

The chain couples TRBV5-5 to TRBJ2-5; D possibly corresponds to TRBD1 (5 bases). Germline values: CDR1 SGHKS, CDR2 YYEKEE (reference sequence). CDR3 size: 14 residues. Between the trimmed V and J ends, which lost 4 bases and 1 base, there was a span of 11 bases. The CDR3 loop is CASSRDSPQETQYF. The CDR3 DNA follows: TGTGCCAGCAGCAGAGACAGCCCCCAAGAGACCCAGTACTTC.

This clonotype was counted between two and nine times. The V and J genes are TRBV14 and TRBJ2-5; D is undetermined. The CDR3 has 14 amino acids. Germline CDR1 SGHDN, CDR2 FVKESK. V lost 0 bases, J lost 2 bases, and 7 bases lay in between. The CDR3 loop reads CASSQDLQQETQYF. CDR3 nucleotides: TGTGCCAGCAGCCAAGATCTGCAACAAGAGACCCAGTACTTC.

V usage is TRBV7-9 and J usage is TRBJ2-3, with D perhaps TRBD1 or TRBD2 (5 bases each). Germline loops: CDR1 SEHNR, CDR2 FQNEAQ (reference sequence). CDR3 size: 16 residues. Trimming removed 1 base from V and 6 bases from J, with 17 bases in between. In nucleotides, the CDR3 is TGTGCCAGCAGCTTAGGGTTTCGGGACGGACCTGATACGCAGTATTTT. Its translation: CASSLGFRDGPDTQYF.

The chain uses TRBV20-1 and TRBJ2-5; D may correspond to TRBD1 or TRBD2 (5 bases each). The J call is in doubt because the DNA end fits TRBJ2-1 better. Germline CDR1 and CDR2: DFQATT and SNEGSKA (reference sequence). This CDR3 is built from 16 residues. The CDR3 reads CSARNLRDESPNEQFF. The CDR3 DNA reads TGCAGTGCTAGGAATCTCCGGGACGAGTCCCCCAATGAGCAGTTCTTC.

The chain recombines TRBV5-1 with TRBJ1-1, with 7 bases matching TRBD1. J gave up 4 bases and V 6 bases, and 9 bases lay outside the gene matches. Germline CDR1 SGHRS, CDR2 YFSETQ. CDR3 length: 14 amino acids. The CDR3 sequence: CASTIDRVGTEAFF. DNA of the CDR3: TGCGCCAGCACCATTGACAGGGTCGGCACTGAAGCTTTCTTT.

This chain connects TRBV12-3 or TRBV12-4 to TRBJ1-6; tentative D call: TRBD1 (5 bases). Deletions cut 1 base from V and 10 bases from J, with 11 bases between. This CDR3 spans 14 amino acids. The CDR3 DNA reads TGTGCCAGCAGTTTAGTCGGGGGTGGCTCACCCCTCCACTTT. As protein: CASSLVGGGSPLHF.

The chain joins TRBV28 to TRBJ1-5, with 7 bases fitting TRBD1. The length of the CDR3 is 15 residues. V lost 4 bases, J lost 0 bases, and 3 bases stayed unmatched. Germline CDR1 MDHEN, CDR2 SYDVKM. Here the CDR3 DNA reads TGTGCCAGCAGTTACAGGGGTGATAGCAATCAGCCCCAGCATTTT. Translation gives CASSYRGDSNQPQHF.

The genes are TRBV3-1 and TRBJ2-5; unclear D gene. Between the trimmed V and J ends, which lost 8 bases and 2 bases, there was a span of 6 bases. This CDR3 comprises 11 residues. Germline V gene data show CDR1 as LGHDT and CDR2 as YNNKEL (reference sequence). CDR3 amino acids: CASQGQETQYF. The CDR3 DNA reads TGTGCCAGCCAAGGACAAGAGACCCAGTACTTC.

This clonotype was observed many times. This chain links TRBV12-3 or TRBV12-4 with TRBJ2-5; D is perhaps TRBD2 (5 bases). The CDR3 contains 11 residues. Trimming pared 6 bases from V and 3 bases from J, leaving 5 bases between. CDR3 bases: TGTGCCAGCAGGGGAGAAGAGACCCAGTACTTC. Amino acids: CASRGEETQYF.

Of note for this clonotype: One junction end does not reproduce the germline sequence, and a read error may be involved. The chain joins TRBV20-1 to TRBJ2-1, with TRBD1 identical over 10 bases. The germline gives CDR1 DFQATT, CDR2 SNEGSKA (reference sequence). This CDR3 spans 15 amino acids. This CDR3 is CGARDWGQGFGEQFF. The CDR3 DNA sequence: TGCGGTGCTAGAGATTGGGGACAGGGGTTCGGTGAGCAGTTCTTC.

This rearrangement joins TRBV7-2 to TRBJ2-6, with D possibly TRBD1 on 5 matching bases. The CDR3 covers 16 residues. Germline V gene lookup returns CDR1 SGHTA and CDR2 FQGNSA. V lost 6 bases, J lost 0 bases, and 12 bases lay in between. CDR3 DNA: TGTGCCAGCAGATCCCAGGGTGGCTCTGGGGCCAACGTCCTGACTTTC. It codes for CASRSQGGSGANVLTF.

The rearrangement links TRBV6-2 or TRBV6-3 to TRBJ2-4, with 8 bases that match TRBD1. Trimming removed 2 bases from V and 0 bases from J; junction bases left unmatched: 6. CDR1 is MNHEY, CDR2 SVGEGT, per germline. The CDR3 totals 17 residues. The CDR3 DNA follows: TGTGCCAGCAGTTACGGACAGGGCCGAATAGCCAAAAACATTCAGTACTTC. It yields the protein CASSYGQGRIAKNIQYF.

The CDR3 DNA is TGTGCCAGCAGCGTAGTCTCCCTGGACAGGGTGCAGCCCCAGCATTTT. Translated, it gives CASSVVSLDRVQPQHF. The chain recombines TRBV9 with TRBJ1-5; 8 nucleotides match TRBD1. CDR1 is SGDLS and CDR2 is YYNGEE in the germline V gene. The J segment lost 7 bases and the V segment lost 0 bases, leaving 9 bases of the junction unmatched. The CDR3 covers 16 residues.

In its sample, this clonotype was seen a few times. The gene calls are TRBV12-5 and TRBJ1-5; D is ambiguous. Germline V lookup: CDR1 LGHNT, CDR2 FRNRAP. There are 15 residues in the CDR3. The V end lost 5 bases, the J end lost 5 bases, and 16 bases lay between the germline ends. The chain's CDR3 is CASGPGRNPDQPQHF. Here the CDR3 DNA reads TGTGCTAGTGGTCCAGGACGGAATCCTGATCAGCCCCAGCATTTT.

This CDR3 is CAWSGPNYGYTF. CDR3 nucleotide sequence: TGTGCCTGGAGTGGCCCAAACTATGGCTACACCTTC. V is TRBV30 and J is TRBJ1-2, with D uncertain. Germline loops: CDR1 GTSNPN, CDR2 SVGIG (reference sequence). This CDR3 has 12 residues. V was trimmed by 1 base and J by 2 bases, leaving 5 bases between them.